Each of the 2 T cell receptor beta chains below was sequenced from the same sample in a study of T cells after posttransplantation cyclophosphamide. Sequenced by immunoSEQ multiplex PCR; TCRdb stores in-frame clones only, minus some. The sample has approximately 4,400 clones, over 60% seen once. Busulfan-fludarabine conditioning, marrow transplant, and cyclophosphamide on days +3 and +4 were administered. The sample here was PBMCs, taken after allogeneic stem cell transplant with posttransplant cyclophosphamide. These receptors all come from a male patient between 40 and 49 years old who received an allogeneic stem cell transplant from a related donor, was CMV-positive, and had acute and chronic GVHD. Some T cells may have originated in the graft donor.

This chain uses TRBV9 with TRBJ2-1, with 11 bases identical to TRBD2. Trimming took 5 bases from V and 4 from J; bases not matched to a gene: 8. Germline V gene sequence: CDR1 SGDLS, CDR2 YYNGEE. The CDR3 loop spans 16 amino acids. In DNA form, the CDR3 reads TGTGCCAGCAGTCACGTAGCGGGAGGGTCTTACAATGAGCAGTTCTTC. The encoded protein is CASSHVAGGSYNEQFF.

V gene TRBV29-1 combines with J gene TRBJ2-3; TRBD2 agrees at 8 bases. The CDR3 covers 14 residues. V shed 5 bases and J 5 bases; nucleotides not matched to a gene: 9. In germline, CDR1 is SQVTM, CDR2 ANQGSEA. DNA for the CDR3: TGCAGCGTTACCCGAGCGGGAGCAAGAGATACGCAGTATTTT. The encoded protein is CSVTRAGARDTQYF.